The 2 T cell receptor beta chains reported below all come from one sample, sequenced in a study of blood T cell repertoires in COVID-19. Clones were sequenced by immunoSEQ multiplex PCR, and TCRdb holds only the in-frame ones, with some missing. This repertoire shows 70,000 to 95,000 clones, approximately 82% found once; its top ten account for 20% to 25%. Sequenced: peripheral blood. These receptors were taken from a woman in her forties or fifties with acute or convalescent COVID-19.

This clone was counted a few times. V is TRBV19 and J is TRBJ1-6; D gene uncertain. The CDR3 is 14 residues long. Germline V gene data show CDR1 as LNHDA and CDR2 as SQIVND (reference sequence). The V gene lost 6 bases and the J gene lost 9 bases, with 15 bases spanning the gap. The CDR3 bases are TGTGCCAGTAGCCGGGGAGGAGTAAGTTCACCCCTCCACTTT. Translating it yields CASSRGGVSSPLHF.

This chain uses TRBV2 with TRBJ1-2; D is possibly TRBD1 (5 bases). Germline CDR1 SNHLY, CDR2 FYNNEI. CDR3 length: 13 residues. V dropped 6 bases and J dropped 4 bases, with 12 bases sitting between them. Here the CDR3 DNA reads TGTGCCAGCAGGATGGACACCCCCTATGGCTACACCTTC. It encodes CASRMDTPYGYTF.